The source of this TCR beta chain is a study of cytomegalovirus exposure and HLA in healthy donors. Researchers ran the PCR with 60 Vbeta and 13 Jbeta primers. Method: immunoSEQ multiplex PCR; TCRdb's copy keeps in-frame clones and lacks some. This table has about 140,000 clones, 80% appearing once. Germline V gives CDR1 SQVTM, CDR2 ANQGSEA. There are 13 residues in the CDR3. J was trimmed by 9 bases and V by 5 bases; bases with no gene match: 6. Study-wide points: HLA restriction was apparent for most CMV-associated TCR beta chains in a later analysis. Most of the TCR beta V segments (in an earlier analysis) were productive either about 87% or about 30% of the time.

To note about this clone: Its antigen is not identified.

V is TRBV29-1 and J is TRBJ2-1; 11 nucleotides agree with TRBD1. The specimen was PBMCs. The sequence was collected from a man aged 50 or older in good health and CMV-seronegative. The CDR3: CSVRTGGFSEQFF. As DNA, the CDR3 is TGCAGCGTTCGGACAGGGGGCTTTAGTGAGCAGTTCTTC.